This is a list of T cell receptor beta chains from one sample in a study of T cell responses to AZD1222 COVID-19 vaccine. The assay was immunoSEQ multiplex PCR, and TCRdb's table has in-frame clones only and misses some. The profile shows roughly 93,000 clones, roughly 90% of them singletons. Here the sequenced sample was peripheral blood, taken on day 0 of AZD1222 vaccination. These receptors all come from an adult in good health. Both conserved end residues are part of each CDR3. Fields, in order: CDR3 protein, V gene, CDR3 length, J gene.

CDR3: CAISDRGLEPQHF; V: TRBV10-3; length: 13; J: TRBJ1-5
CDR3: CASGGQGTDTQYF; V: TRBV19; length: 13; J: TRBJ2-3
CDR3: CASSPGLLSSSYNSPLHF; V: TRBV6-2/TRBV6-3; length: 18; J: TRBJ1-6
CDR3: CASSPRTGYNEQFF; V: TRBV7-8; length: 14; J: TRBJ2-1
CDR3: CASSYSRTSDYTQYF; V: TRBV6-5; length: 15; J: TRBJ2-3
CDR3: CASSLSDGNNEQFF; V: TRBV11-3; length: 14; J: TRBJ2-1
CDR3: CASSSLNLADTQYF; V: TRBV5-4; length: 14; J: TRBJ2-3
CDR3: CASSPSGGNTGELFF; V: TRBV27; length: 15; J: TRBJ2-2
CDR3: CASGMFSALATGELFF; V: TRBV7-2; length: 16; J: TRBJ2-2
CDR3: CASSPTAQGALTGELFF; V: TRBV7-3; length: 17; J: TRBJ2-2
CDR3: CASSLQGVREKLFF; V: TRBV5-6; length: 14; J: TRBJ1-4
CDR3: CATSETFSNQPQHF; V: TRBV24-1; length: 14; J: TRBJ1-5
CDR3: CASMRNRNYGYTF; V: TRBV28; length: 13; J: TRBJ1-2
CDR3: CAWSGYEQYF; V: TRBV30; length: 10; J: TRBJ2-7
CDR3: CASTGQSNIQYF; V: TRBV28; length: 12; J: TRBJ2-4
CDR3: CASSPDGNSPLHF; V: TRBV7-9; length: 13; J: TRBJ1-6
CDR3: CASSAQGVGSYEQYF; V: TRBV3-1/TRBV3-2; length: 15; J: TRBJ2-7
CDR3: CASSSTGTGASEQFF; V: TRBV6-5; length: 15; J: TRBJ2-1
CDR3: CASSQAGLPGELFF; V: TRBV4-2; length: 14; J: TRBJ2-2
CDR3: CASSQGPGLSGYTF; V: TRBV4-2; length: 14; J: TRBJ1-2
CDR3: CASTPGGALKGNIQYF; V: TRBV28; length: 16; J: TRBJ2-4
CDR3: CAISPLVSTDTQYF; V: TRBV10-3; length: 14; J: TRBJ2-3
CDR3: CASSQASEQFF; V: TRBV3-1/TRBV3-2; length: 11; J: TRBJ2-1
CDR3: CASSLELGVNNEQFF; V: TRBV11-2; length: 15; J: TRBJ2-1
CDR3: CASSQDLLAGYTNYEQYF; V: TRBV4-3; length: 18; J: TRBJ2-7
CDR3: CATSETSGSSDTQYF; V: TRBV24-1; length: 15; J: TRBJ2-3
CDR3: CAYLLRGREKLFF; V: TRBV25-1; length: 13; J: TRBJ1-4
CDR3: CASSLYLAGGLHEQFF; V: TRBV5-4; length: 16; J: TRBJ2-1
CDR3: CASSLGTDRDTQYF; V: TRBV7-8; length: 14; J: TRBJ2-3
CDR3: CASSLRASGSTDTQYF; V: TRBV5-1; length: 16; J: TRBJ2-3
CDR3: CASSPSGIPYEQYF; V: TRBV19; length: 14; J: TRBJ2-7
CDR3: CASSDEIRQGAYNEQFF; V: TRBV9; length: 17; J: TRBJ2-1
CDR3: CASSGRPGNEQFF; V: TRBV28; length: 13; J: TRBJ2-1
CDR3: CASSPLAGSTDTQYF; V: TRBV7-9; length: 15; J: TRBJ2-3
CDR3: CAWMTGNIQYF; V: TRBV30; length: 11; J: TRBJ2-4
CDR3: CATEQGPNQPQHF; V: TRBV24-1; length: 13; J: TRBJ1-5